This T cell receptor beta chain derives from a study of regulatory T cells in long-lasting Graves disease. Turning to the study itself: Prior antithyroid drug treatment in newly diagnosed Graves' patients lasted under 3 months.

Library construction for TCR beta used iRepertoire HTBI primers and Arm-PCR of CDR3 regions. Each CDR3 protein is one row after TCRdb ran MiXCR on the multiplex PCR reads. Of 320,000 or so distinct CDR3 sequences detected, 15% to 20% appear once; the ten largest clones hold about 38%. Time point: newly diagnosed GD, antithyroid drugs for less than 3 months. With RNA extracted from PBMCs as input, the TCR library was made. This clonotype was observed many times. This CDR3 is built from 14 residues. Losses at the gene ends were 5 bases for V and 5 bases for J; bases not matched to a gene: 6. This TCR was sampled from a female donor with Graves disease. The sample consisted of peripheral blood mononuclear cells (PBMCs), taken at new diagnosis, from a patient treated with antithyroid drugs. The chain employs TRBV12-3 or TRBV12-4 and TRBJ2-5; 9 nucleotides match TRBD1. The CDR3 DNA follows: TGTGCCAGCAGTCCTCACAGGGGGCAGGAGACCCAGTACTTC. Its protein product is CASSPHRGQETQYF.